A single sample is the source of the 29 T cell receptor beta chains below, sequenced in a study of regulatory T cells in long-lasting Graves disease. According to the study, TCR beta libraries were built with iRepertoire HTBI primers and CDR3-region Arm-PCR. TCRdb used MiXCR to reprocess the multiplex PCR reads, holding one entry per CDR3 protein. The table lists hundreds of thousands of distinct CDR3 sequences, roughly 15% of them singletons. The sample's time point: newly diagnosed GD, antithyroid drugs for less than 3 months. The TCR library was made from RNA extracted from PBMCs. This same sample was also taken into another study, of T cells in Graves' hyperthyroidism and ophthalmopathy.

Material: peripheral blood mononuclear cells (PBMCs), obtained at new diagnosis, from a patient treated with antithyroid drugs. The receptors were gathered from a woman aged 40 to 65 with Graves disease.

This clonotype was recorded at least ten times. CDR3 protein: CSVRDSYNEQFF. CDR3 bases: TGCAGCGTCCGGGACAGCTACAATGAGCAGTTCTTC. The rearrangement joins TRBV29-1 to TRBJ2-1; TRBD1 matches at 7 bases. The trim removed 6 bases at V and 3 bases at J, leaving 2 bases unmatched. CDR1 is SQVTM, CDR2 ANQGSEA, per germline. The CDR3 length is 12 residues.

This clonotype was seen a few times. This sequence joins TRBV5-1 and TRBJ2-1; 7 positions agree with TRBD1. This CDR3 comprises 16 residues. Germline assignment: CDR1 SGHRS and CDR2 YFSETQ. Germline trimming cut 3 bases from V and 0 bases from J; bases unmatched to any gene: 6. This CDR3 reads CASSSIQGISYNEQFF. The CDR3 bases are TGCGCCAGCAGCTCTATACAGGGGATCTCCTACAATGAGCAGTTCTTC.

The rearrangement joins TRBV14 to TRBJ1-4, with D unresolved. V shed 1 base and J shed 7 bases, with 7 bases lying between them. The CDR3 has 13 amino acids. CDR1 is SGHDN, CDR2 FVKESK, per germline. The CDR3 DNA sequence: TGTGCCAGCAGCCAAGCGGTCGGTGAAAAACTGTTTTTT. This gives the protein CASSQAVGEKLFF. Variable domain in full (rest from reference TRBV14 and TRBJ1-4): EAGVTQFPSHSVIEKGQTVTLRCDPISGHDNLYWYRRVMGKEIKFLLHFVKESKQDESGMPNNRFLAERTGGTYSTLKVQPAELEDSGVYFCASSQAVGEKLFFGSGTQLSVL.

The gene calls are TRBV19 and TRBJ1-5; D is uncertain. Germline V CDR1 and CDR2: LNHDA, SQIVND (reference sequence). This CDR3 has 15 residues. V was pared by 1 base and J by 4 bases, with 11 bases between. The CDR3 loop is CASSIGGQVNQPQHF. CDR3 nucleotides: TGTGCCAGTAGTATAGGAGGGCAGGTTAATCAGCCCCAGCATTTT.

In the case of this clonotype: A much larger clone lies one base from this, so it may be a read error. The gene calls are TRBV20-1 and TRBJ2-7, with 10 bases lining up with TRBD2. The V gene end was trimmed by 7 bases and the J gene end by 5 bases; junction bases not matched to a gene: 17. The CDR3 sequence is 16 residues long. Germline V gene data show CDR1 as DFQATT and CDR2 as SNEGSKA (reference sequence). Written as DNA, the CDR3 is TGCAGTGGTCGCCTAGCGGGGGAGTCGGGTTGGGACGAGCAGTACTTC. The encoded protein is CSGRLAGESGWDEQYF.

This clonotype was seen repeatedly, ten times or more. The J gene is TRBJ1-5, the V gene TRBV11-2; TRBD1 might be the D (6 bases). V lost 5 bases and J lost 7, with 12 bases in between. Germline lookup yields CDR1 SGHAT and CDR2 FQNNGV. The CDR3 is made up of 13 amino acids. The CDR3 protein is CASSRQALQPQHF. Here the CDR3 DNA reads TGTGCCAGCAGCCGACAGGCTTTGCAGCCCCAGCATTTT. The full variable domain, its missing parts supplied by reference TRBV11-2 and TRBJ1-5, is EAGVAQSPRYKIIEKRQSVAFWCNPISGHATLYWYQQILGQGPKLLIQFQNNGVVDDSQLPKDRFSAERLKGVDSTLKIQPAKLEDSAVYLCASSRQALQPQHFGDGTRLSIL.

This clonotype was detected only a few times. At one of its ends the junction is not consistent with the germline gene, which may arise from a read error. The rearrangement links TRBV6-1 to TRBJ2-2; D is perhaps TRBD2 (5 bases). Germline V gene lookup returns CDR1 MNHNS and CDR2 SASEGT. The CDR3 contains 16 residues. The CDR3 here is CASSVRVRGNTGELLF. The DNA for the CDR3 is TGTGCCAGCAGTGTCCGGGTTAGAGGGAACACCGGGGAGCTGCTTTTT.

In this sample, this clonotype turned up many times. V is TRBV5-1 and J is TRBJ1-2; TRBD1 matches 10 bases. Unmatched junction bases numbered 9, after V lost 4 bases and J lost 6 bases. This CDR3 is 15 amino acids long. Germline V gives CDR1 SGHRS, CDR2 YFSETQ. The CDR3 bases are TGCGCCAGCAGCGCGAGAGACAGGGGGCGTAATGGCTACACCTTC. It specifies CASSARDRGRNGYTF. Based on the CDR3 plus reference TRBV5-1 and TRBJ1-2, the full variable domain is KAGVTQTPRYLIKTRGQQVTLSCSPISGHRSVSWYQQTPGQGLQFLFEYFSETQRNKGNFPGRFSGRQFSNSRSEMNVSTLELGDSALYLCASSARDRGRNGYTFGSGTRLTVV.

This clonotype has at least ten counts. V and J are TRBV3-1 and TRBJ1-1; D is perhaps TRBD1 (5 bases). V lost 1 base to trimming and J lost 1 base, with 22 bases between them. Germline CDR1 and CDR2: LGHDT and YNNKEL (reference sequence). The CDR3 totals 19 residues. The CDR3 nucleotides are TGTGCCAGCAGCCAAGTATCGGGAACAGGTGTAACCAGGAACACTGAAGCTTTCTTT. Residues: CASSQVSGTGVTRNTEAFF.

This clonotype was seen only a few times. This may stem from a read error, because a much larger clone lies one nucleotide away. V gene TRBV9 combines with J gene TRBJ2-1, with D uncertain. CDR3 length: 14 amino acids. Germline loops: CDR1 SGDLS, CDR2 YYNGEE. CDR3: CASGVGQLYNEQFF. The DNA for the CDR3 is TGTGCCAGCGGCGTTGGTCAGTTATACAATGAGCAGTTCTTC. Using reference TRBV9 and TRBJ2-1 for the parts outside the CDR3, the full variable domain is DSGVTQTPKHLITATGQRVTLRCSPRSGDLSVYWYQQSLDQGLQFLIQYYNGEERAKGNILERFSAQQFPDLHSELNLSSLELGDSALYFCASGVGQLYNEQFFGPGTRLTVL.

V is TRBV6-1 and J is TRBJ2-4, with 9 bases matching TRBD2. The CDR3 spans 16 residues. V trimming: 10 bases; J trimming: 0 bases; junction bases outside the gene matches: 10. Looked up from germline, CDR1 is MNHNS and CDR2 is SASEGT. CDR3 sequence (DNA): TGTGCCACTTCCTCGGCGGGGGGGTTAGCCAAAAACATTCAGTACTTC. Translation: CATSSAGGLAKNIQYF.

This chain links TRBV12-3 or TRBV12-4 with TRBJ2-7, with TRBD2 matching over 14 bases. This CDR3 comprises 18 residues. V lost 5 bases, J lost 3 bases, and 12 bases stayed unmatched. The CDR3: CASSTRLRGLAGDYEQYF. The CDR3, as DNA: TGTGCCAGCAGTACCCGCCTTAGGGGACTAGCGGGGGACTACGAGCAGTACTTC.

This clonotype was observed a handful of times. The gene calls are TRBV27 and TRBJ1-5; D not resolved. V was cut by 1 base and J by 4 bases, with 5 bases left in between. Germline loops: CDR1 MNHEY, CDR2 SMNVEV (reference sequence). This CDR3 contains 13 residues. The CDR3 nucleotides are TGTGCCAGCAGTTTATGGGAGAATCAGCCCCAGCATTTT. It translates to CASSLWENQPQHF.

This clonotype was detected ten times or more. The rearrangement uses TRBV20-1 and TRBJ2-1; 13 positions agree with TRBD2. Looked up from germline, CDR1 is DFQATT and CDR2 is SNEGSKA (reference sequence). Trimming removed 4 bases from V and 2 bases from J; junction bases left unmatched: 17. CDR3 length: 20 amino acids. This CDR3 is CSANRTSGGHTRTTYNEQFF. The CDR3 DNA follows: TGCAGTGCTAACCGGACTAGCGGGGGCCACACGCGAACAACCTACAATGAGCAGTTCTTC.

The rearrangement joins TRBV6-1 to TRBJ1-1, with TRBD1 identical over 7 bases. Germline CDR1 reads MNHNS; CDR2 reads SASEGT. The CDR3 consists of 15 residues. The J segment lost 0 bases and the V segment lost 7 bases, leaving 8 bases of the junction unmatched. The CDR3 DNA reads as TGTGCCAGCAAGAGAGGGGGCGATTTGAACACTGAAGCTTTCTTT. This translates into CASKRGGDLNTEAFF.

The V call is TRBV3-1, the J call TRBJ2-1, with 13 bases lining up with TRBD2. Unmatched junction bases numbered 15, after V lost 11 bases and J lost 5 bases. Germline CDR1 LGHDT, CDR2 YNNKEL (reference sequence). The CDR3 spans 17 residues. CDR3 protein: CAASRLWTSGRDNEQFF. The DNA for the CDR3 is TGTGCCGCCTCCCGCCTTTGGACTAGCGGGAGAGACAATGAGCAGTTCTTC.

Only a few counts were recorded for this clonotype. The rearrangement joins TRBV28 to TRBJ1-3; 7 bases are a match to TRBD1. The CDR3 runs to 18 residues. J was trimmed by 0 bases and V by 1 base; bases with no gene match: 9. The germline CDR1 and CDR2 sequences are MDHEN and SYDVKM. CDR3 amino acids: CASSLFGQARPSGNTIYF. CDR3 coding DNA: TGTGCCAGCAGTTTATTTGGACAGGCTAGGCCCTCTGGAAACACCATATATTTT.

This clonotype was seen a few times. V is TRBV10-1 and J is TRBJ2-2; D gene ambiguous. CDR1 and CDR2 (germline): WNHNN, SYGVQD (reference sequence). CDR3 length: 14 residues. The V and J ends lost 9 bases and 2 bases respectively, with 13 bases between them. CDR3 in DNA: TGCGCCAGTCAACTTGACGTAAACACCGGGGAGCTGTTTTTT. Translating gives CASQLDVNTGELFF.

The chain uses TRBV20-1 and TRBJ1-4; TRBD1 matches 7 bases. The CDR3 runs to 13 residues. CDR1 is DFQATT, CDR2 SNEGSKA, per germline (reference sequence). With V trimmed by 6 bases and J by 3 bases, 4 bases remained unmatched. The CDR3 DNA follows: TGCAGTGCACACAGGGGACCTAATGAAAAACTGTTTTTT. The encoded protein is CSAHRGPNEKLFF.

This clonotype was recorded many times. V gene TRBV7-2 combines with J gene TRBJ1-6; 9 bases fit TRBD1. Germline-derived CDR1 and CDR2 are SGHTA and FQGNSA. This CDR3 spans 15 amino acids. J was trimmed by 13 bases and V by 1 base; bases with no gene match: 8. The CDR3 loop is CASSLGGTGSAPLHF. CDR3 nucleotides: TGTGCCAGCAGCTTAGGAGGGACAGGGAGCGCGCCCCTCCACTTT.

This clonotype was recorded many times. The chain's CDR3 is CATSRGGQGLNTEAFF. The CDR3 nucleotides read TGTGCCACCAGCAGAGGGGGACAGGGGCTGAACACTGAAGCTTTCTTT. The V call is TRBV15, the J call TRBJ1-1, with TRBD1 matching 10 bases. Germline assignment: CDR1 LNHNV and CDR2 YYDKDF (reference sequence). V dropped 1 base and J dropped 0; count of bases not matched to a gene: 2. The CDR3 extends over 16 amino acids.

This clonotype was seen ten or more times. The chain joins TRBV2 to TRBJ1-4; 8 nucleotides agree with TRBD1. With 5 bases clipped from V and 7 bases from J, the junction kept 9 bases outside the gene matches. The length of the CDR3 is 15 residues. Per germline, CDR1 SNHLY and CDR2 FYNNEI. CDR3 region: CASSYPGQVGEKLFF. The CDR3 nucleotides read TGTGCCAGCAGTTACCCGGGACAGGTTGGTGAAAAACTGTTTTTT.

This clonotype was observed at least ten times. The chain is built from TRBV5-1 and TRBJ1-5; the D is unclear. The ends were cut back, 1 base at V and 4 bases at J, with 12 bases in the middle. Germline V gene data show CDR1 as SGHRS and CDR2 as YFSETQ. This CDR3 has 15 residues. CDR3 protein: CASSLSGAGNQPQHF. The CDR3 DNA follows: TGCGCCAGCAGCTTGTCGGGAGCCGGGAATCAGCCCCAGCATTTT.

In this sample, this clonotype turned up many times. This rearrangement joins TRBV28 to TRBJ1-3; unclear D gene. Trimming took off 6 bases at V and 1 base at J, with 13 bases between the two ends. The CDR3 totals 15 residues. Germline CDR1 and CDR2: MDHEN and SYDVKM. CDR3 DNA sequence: TGTGCCAGCAGCCCAGAGACCGAATCTGGAAACACCATATATTTT. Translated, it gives CASSPETESGNTIYF.

CDR3 protein: CASSLFLSGANVLTF. Here the CDR3 DNA reads TGTGCCAGCAGTTTGTTCCTCTCTGGGGCCAACGTCCTGACTTTC. The chain carries TRBV12-3 or TRBV12-4 and TRBJ2-6; D call uncertain. The ends were cut back, 3 bases at V and 0 bases at J, with 6 bases in the middle. The CDR3 totals 15 residues.

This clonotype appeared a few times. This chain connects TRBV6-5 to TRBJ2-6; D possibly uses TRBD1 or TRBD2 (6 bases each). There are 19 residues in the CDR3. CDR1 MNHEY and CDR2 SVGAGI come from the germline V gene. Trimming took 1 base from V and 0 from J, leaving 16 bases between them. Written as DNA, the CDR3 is TGTGCCAGCAGTTACTATGGAGGGGGAGATGGCTCTGGGGCCAACGTCCTGACTTTC. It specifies CASSYYGGGDGSGANVLTF.

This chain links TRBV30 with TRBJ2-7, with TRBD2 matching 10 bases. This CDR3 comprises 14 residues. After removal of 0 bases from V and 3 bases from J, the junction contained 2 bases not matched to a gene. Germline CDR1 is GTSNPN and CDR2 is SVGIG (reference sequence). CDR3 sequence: CAWSVSGGDYEQYF. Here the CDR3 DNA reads TGTGCCTGGAGTGTGAGCGGGGGGGACTACGAGCAGTACTTC. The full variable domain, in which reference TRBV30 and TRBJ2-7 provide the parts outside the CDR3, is SQTIHQWPATLVQPVGSPLSLECTVEGTSNPNLYWYRQAAGRGLQLLFYSVGIGQISSEVPQNLSASRPQDRQFILSSKKLLLSDSGFYLCAWSVSGGDYEQYFGPGTRLTVT.

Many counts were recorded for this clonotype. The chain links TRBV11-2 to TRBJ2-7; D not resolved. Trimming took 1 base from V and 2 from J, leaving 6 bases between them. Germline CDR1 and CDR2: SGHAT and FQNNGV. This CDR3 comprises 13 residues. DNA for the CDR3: TGTGCCAGCAGCTTAGTGGTAGCCTACGAGCAGTACTTC. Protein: CASSLVVAYEQYF.

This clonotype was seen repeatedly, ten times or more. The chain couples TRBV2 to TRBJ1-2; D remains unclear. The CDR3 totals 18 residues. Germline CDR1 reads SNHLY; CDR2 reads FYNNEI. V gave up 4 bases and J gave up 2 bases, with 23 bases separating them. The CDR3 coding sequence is TGTGCCAGCAGTGGGGGTCCGACGGGGAAGCATCCAAACTATGGCTACACCTTC. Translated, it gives CASSGGPTGKHPNYGYTF.